Listed below are T cell receptor beta chains from one sample, sequenced in a study of CD8 T cells in ankylosing spondylitis. TCRdb redid the calling of the 5' RACE reads with MiXCR, one entry per CDR3 protein. Of about 42,000 distinct CDR3 sequences in the sample, 3% to 4.5% were seen once. The sequencing sample was made of blood, either unsorted or a sorted T cell fraction (not recorded which). Every receptor here comes from a female donor with ankylosing spondylitis or in good health (not recorded which). The CDR3 runs from the conserved cysteine through the conserved F or W. D genes are given only for firm matches. Where a row states a size, it is once, few, many or the class of an expanded clone; other rows omit it.

d_gene,j_gene,abundance,v_gene,CDR3nt,CDR3aa
.,TRBJ2-2,many,TRBV9,TGTGCCAGCAGCGTAGTTAACAGCGGAACGAACACCGGGGAGCTGTTTTTT,CASSVVNSGTNTGELFF
.,TRBJ1-1,.,TRBV9,TGTGCCAGCAGCCCACACTTGAACACTGAAGCTTTCTTT,CASSPHLNTEAFF
TRBD2,TRBJ2-2,many,TRBV9,TGTGCCAGCAGCGTCGCGGGGGGCCTCACCGGGGAGCTGTTTTTT,CASSVAGGLTGELFF
.,TRBJ2-1,many,TRBV9,TGTGCCAGCAACCTAGGTGGGGCGGGCAATGAGCAGTTCTTC,CASNLGGAGNEQFF
TRBD1,TRBJ1-2,medium-sized,TRBV7-6,TGTGCCCCTGGATCGGGACAGGGGTTGGACTACACCTTC,CAPGSGQGLDYTF
.,TRBJ1-1,many,TRBV9,TGTGCCAGCAGCCTAAGACAAGGACTTGAAGCTTTCTTT,CASSLRQGLEAFF
.,TRBJ2-1,many,TRBV9,TGTGCCAGCAGCGACGTAGAAAAGGGTGGGGATGAGCAGTTCTTC,CASSDVEKGGDEQFF
.,TRBJ1-2,many,TRBV9,TGTGCCAGCAGCGTAGCTCCGGGGGACGGCTACACCTTC,CASSVAPGDGYTF
.,TRBJ1-2,many,TRBV9,TGTGCCAGCAGCGTAGCTGGGGTAGGCTATGGCTACACCTTC,CASSVAGVGYGYTF
.,TRBJ2-3,many,TRBV9,TGTGCCAGCAGCGTAGAGGTTGAGGGTGCAGATACGCAGTATTTT,CASSVEVEGADTQYF
.,TRBJ1-1,many,TRBV9,TGTGCCAGCAGCGTTGAGGGGAGGGACACTGAAGCTTTCTTT,CASSVEGRDTEAFF
TRBD2,TRBJ2-3,few,TRBV9,TGTGCCAGCAGCGTAGTTCCCAGCGGGGCTAGCACAGATACGCAGTATTTT,CASSVVPSGASTDTQYF
.,TRBJ2-1,many,TRBV9,TGTGCCAGCAGCGTTGGAATTGGGCAGCCCTACAATGAGCAGTTCTTC,CASSVGIGQPYNEQFF
.,TRBJ2-2,few,TRBV9,TGTGCCAGCAGCGTAGGTCGGGAAGGCACCGGGGAGCTGTTTTTT,CASSVGREGTGELFF
TRBD2,TRBJ2-1,.,TRBV9,TGTGCCAGCAGCGTTAGCGGGGGGCACAATGAGCAGTTCTTC,CASSVSGGHNEQFF
.,TRBJ2-1,many,TRBV9,TGTGCCAGCAGCGTGGGGAGCGATTACAATGAGCAGTTCTTC,CASSVGSDYNEQFF
TRBD1,TRBJ1-2,many,TRBV9,TGTGCCAGCAGCGTACCAGGACAGGGCCCTTATGGCTACACCTTC,CASSVPGQGPYGYTF
.,TRBJ1-3,many,TRBV9,TGTGCCAGCAGCGGGGGACGTAAATCTGGAAACACCATATATTTT,CASSGGRKSGNTIYF
TRBD2,TRBJ2-3,many,TRBV9,TGTGCCAGCAGCGTAGCGCGGCGGGGGGTCACAGATACGCAGTATTTT,CASSVARRGVTDTQYF
TRBD1,TRBJ1-1,many,TRBV9,TGTGCCAGCAGCGTAGCTAGTACGGGGACAGGGGGCCTCAGGCACACTGAAGCTTTCTTT,CASSVASTGTGGLRHTEAFF
.,TRBJ2-7,.,TRBV9,TGTGCCAGCAGCCCAGGGCCCGCGGCCGAGCAGTACTTC,CASSPGPAAEQYF
.,TRBJ2-5,many,TRBV9,TGTGCCAGCAGCGCCTCTGACGGAGAGACCCAGTACTTC,CASSASDGETQYF
.,TRBJ1-2,many,TRBV9,TGTGCCAGCAGCGCAGAACAGGGCTATGGCTACACCTTC,CASSAEQGYGYTF
.,TRBJ2-5,many,TRBV9,TGTGCCAGCAGCGTAGGCCCCGGGGGGCCAGGGGAGACCCAGTACTTC,CASSVGPGGPGETQYF
TRBD1,TRBJ1-2,few,TRBV9,TGTGCCAGCAGCGTAGCCTCGGACAGGGACCACTATGGCTACACCTTC,CASSVASDRDHYGYTF
TRBD2,TRBJ2-5,many,TRBV9,TGTGCCAGCAGCCGGACTAGCGGGGGGGCCAGAGAGACCCAGTACTTC,CASSRTSGGARETQYF
.,TRBJ2-5,many,TRBV9,TGTGCCAGCAGCGTTAGCGCGGTTGGGACCCAGTACTTC,CASSVSAVGTQYF
.,TRBJ2-2,few,TRBV9,TGTGCCAGCAGCGATTCGGGTTCCTTTGGCACCGGGGAGCTGTTTTTT,CASSDSGSFGTGELFF
.,TRBJ2-2,many,TRBV9,TGTGCCACCACCCACGCACTTACCGGGGAGCTGTTTTTT,CATTHALTGELFF
.,TRBJ1-6,many,TRBV9,TGTGCCAGCAGCGCCGCCTCAAGCAATTCACCCCTCCACTTT,CASSAASSNSPLHF
.,TRBJ2-3,many,TRBV9,TGTGCCAGCAGCGTAGACAGGACAGATACGCAGTATTTT,CASSVDRTDTQYF
.,TRBJ1-1,many,TRBV9,TGTGCCAGCAGCTCTCTAGGAGGGGGGAACACTGAAGCTTTCTTT,CASSSLGGGNTEAFF
.,TRBJ1-2,many,TRBV9,TGTGCCAGCAGCTACTCCACCTCATCCGCTTACTATGGCTACACCTTC,CASSYSTSSAYYGYTF
TRBD2,TRBJ2-3,.,TRBV9,TGTGCCAGCAGCGTAGGCCCCATACCCCTAGCGGGGGGGCCTGGAGATACGCAGTATTTT,CASSVGPIPLAGGPGDTQYF
TRBD1,TRBJ1-1,many,TRBV9,TGTGCCAGCAGCGTAGGCCACAGGGGGGGGAACACTGAAGCTTTCTTT,CASSVGHRGGNTEAFF
TRBD2,TRBJ2-5,many,TRBV9,TGTGCCAGCAGCGCGGATAGCGGGGGGGCCGGTGAGACCCAGTACTTC,CASSADSGGAGETQYF